The present T cell receptor beta chain was sequenced within a study of a mutant IDH1 vaccine in newly diagnosed glioma. Study-wide background: Administration of eight vaccinations to patients took place in weeks 1, 3, 5, 7, 11, 15, 19, 23. Sex distribution of treated patients was approximately 60% male and about 38% female; mean age was around 40 years.

V was pared by 3 bases and J by 5 bases, with 6 bases of the junction left unmatched. The CDR3 covers 16 residues. Germline loops: CDR1 SGDLS, CDR2 YYNGEE. As concerns this clone: Its antigen is unknown.

Documented time point: week 11, during vaccination. With topical imiquimod, each dose of the vaccine consisted of 300 ug of mutant IDH1 20-mer peptide. Some clones are missing from TCRdb's copy, which holds only in-frame ones; the method was immunoSEQ multiplex PCR. The sample consists of approximately 64,000 clones, less than 85% of them appearing once. Specimen: PBMCs, collected from a glioma patient whose treatment included an IDH1 peptide vaccine. The receptor's source is a woman in her fifties or sixties with glioma. V usage is TRBV9 and J usage is TRBJ2-5; 14 nucleotides agree with TRBD2. CDR3 sequence: CASSETSGGARETQYF. The DNA of the CDR3 is TGTGCCAGCAGCGAGACTAGCGGGGGGGCTAGGGAGACCCAGTACTTC.